Listed here is a single TCR beta chain. This entry is derived from a study of blood T cell repertoires in COVID-19. On the study more broadly: Sites in the United States, Italy and Spain provided acute and convalescent COVID-19 samples. Sources were T cells, B-cell-depleted T cells, or PBMCs; the material itself was cDNA or gDNA.

The length of the CDR3 is 15 residues. CDR1 is SGHNT and CDR2 is YYREEE in the germline V gene (reference sequence). The ends were cut back, 4 bases at V and 1 base at J, with 14 bases in the middle. Under the authors' procedure: Cell counts per sample came from amplifying reference gene primers. Using immunoSEQ multiplex PCR, the repertoire was profiled, and TCRdb retains in-frame clones only, with some absent. The D gene and trimming were derived from the DNA, and the V and J assignments and clone size from that table. The sample carries around 250,000 clones, about 91% recorded once. The sequence derives from a woman between 40 and 50 years old who had recovered from COVID-19. The V call is TRBV5-4, the J call TRBJ2-5; a weak D match, TRBD2 (5 bases). What was sequenced was peripheral blood. The CDR3 region is CASSRGVPGQETQYF. The CDR3 coding sequence is TGTGCCAGCAGCCGGGGAGTGCCGGGCCAAGAGACCCAGTACTTC.